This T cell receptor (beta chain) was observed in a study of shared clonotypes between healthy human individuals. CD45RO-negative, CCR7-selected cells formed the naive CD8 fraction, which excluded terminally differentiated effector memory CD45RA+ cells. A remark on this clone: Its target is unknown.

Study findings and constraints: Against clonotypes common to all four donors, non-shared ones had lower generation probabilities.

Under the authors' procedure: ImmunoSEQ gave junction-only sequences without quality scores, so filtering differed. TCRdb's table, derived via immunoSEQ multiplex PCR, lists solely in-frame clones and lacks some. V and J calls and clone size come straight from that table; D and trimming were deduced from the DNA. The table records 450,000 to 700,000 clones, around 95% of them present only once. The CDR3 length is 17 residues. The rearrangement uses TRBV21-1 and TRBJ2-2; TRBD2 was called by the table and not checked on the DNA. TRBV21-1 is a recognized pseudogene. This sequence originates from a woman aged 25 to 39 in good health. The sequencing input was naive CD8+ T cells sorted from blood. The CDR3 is CANAKPRTSGRVGELFF. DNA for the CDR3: TGTGCCAATGCCAAACCAAGGACTAGCGGGAGGGTCGGGGAGCTGTTTTTT.